Listed here is a single T cell receptor beta chain. Its antigen is unidentified. Each of the patients experienced relapse following autologous stem cell transplantation, and their brentuximab vedotin exposure differed. Investigators isolated CD4+ T cells from thawed PBMCs through magnetic negative selection. The sample is drawn from a study of PD-1 blockade in classical Hodgkin lymphoma. Overall study findings and caveats: Complete responders entered with baseline diversity on par with newly diagnosed patients, the results showed. Unlike CD8+ TCR diversity, which did not rise significantly by C4D1, CD4+ TCR diversity did.

Trimming pared 3 bases from V and 0 bases from J, leaving 15 bases between. Germline lookup yields CDR1 SGHNT and CDR2 YYREEE (reference sequence). This CDR3 has 16 amino acids. Clones were read by immunoSEQ multiplex PCR, and TCRdb kept only the in-frame ones, dropping some. The sample has under 2,000 clones, 70% to 90% seen once. The clonotype originates from a human donor with classical Hodgkin lymphoma. The starting material was CD4+ T cells from blood, obtained at baseline. The chain recombines TRBV5-4 with TRBJ1-1; D unclear. CDR3 coding DNA: TGTGCCAGCAGCTCAGAACTGGCCCGCGTGAACACTGAAGCTTTCTTT. The encoded protein is CASSSELARVNTEAFF.